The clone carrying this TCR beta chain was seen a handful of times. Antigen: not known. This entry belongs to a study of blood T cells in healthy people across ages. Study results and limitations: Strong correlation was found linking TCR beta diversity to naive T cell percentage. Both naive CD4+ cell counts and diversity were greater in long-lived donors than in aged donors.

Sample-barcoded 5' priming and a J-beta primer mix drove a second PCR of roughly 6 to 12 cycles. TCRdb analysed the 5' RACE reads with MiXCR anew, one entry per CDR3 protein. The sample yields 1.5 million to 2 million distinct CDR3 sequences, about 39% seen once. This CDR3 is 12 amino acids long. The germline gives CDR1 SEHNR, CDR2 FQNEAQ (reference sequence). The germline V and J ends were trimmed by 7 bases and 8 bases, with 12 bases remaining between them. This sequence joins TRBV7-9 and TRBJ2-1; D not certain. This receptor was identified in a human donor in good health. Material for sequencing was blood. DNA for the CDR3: TGTGCCAGCACCTTGGTCGAGGATGAGCAGTTCTTC. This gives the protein CASTLVEDEQFF.